The source of this TCR beta chain is a study of cytomegalovirus exposure and HLA in healthy donors. The study's findings and limits: TCR beta V segments were, for the most part, productive about 90% or about 30% of the time in an earlier analysis. The later analysis indicated that the majority of CMV-associated TCR beta chains appeared HLA-restricted.

This clone was observed once. Antigen specificity is unknown. The sample carries other DNA sequences with the same CDR3. V shed 3 bases and J shed 2 bases, with 8 bases lying between them. Germline CDR1 is GTSNPN and CDR2 is SVGIG (reference sequence). The length of the CDR3 is 12 residues. Healthy donors of bone marrow made up the group. Primers: 60 Vbeta forward and 13 Jbeta reverse. Measured with immunoSEQ multiplex PCR; TCRdb has only the in-frame clones, and not every one. The table records under 110,000 clones, around 80% of them present only once. The source material was PBMCs. The origin of this receptor is a woman between 50 and 59 years old in good health and CMV-seropositive. This chain connects TRBV30 to TRBJ2-7; the D gene is possibly TRBD2 (7 bases). The CDR3 here is CAWSGGPYEQYF. CDR3 coding DNA: TGTGCCTGGAGCGGGGGGCCCTACGAGCAGTACTTC.